The sequence of this T cell receptor (beta chain) was determined in a study of T cell repertoires in cytomegalovirus infection. Study information: Researchers turned to recently identified HLA-C-restricted CMV epitopes as well as well-studied HLA-B-restricted ones. Broader study findings: Frequencies of public TCR beta families were cumulated, and this identified carriers of CMV plus the relevant HLA.

This clonotype was observed many times. Its antigen is unknown. TCRdb redid the calling of the reads with MiXCR, one entry per CDR3 protein. The data contain 65,000 to 85,000 distinct CDR3 sequences, under 30% of them singletons. Here the sequenced sample was CD8+ T cells from cultured PBMCs, taken from culture after CMV antigen stimulation. The sequence was obtained from a human donor in good health (CMV status not recorded). Some clones in this sample may be carry-over from other donors' samples.

CDR3 amino acids: CASTVTGFNQPQHF. The CDR3 region has the DNA TGTGCCAGTACGGTGACAGGGTTCAATCAGCCCCAGCATTTT. The chain recombines TRBV19 with TRBJ1-5; 7 nucleotides match TRBD1. Unmatched junction bases numbered 6, after V lost 7 bases and J lost 3 bases. Germline CDR1 is LNHDA and CDR2 is SQIVND (reference sequence). The CDR3 sequence is 14 residues long.